The 25 T cell receptor beta chains reported below all come from one sample, sequenced in a study of shared clonotypes between healthy human individuals. Using immunoSEQ multiplex PCR, the repertoire was profiled, and TCRdb retains in-frame clones only, with some absent. The sample has some 1.4 million clones; roughly 96% are singletons. Source material: naive CD4+ T cells sorted from blood. The subset denotes: CD45RA+ positively selected. These receptors originate from a man under 40 in good health.

This clone showed up just once. The chain recombines TRBV7-9 with TRBJ2-3; D is uncertain. V gave up 10 bases and J gave up 0 bases, with 8 bases separating them. Germline CDR1 SEHNR, CDR2 FQNEAQ (reference sequence). The CDR3 loop spans 12 amino acids. In DNA form, the CDR3 reads TGTGCCACCCTCGAGAGCACAGATACGCAGTATTTT. Translation: CATLESTDTQYF.

The genes are TRBV5-4 and TRBJ2-5, with D tentatively TRBD2 (6 bases). This CDR3 has 16 residues. The germline gives CDR1 SGHNT, CDR2 YYREEE (reference sequence). Trimming took 2 bases from V and 2 from J, leaving 16 bases between them. This CDR3 reads CASSFTLSSAQETQYF. In DNA form, the CDR3 reads TGTGCCAGCAGCTTCACCCTATCTAGCGCTCAAGAGACCCAGTACTTC.

The chain is built from TRBV10-2 and TRBJ2-3; TRBD2 aligns across 14 bases. V lost 8 bases, J lost 3 bases, and 10 bases stayed unmatched. The CDR3 contains 17 residues. The germline V gene has CDR1 WSHSY and CDR2 SAAADI. CDR3 protein: CASHAVTSGRATDTQYF. The CDR3 DNA is TGCGCCAGCCACGCCGTGACTAGCGGGAGGGCTACAGATACGCAGTATTTT.

The CDR3 nucleotides read TGTGCCAGCAGCACGCCCCCGTACGAGCAGTACTTC. Translation gives CASSTPPYEQYF. V gene TRBV7-6 combines with J gene TRBJ2-7; D is undetermined. Germline V gene lookup returns CDR1 SGHVS and CDR2 FNYEAQ. With 5 bases removed from V and 4 bases from J, the gap between germline ends came to 9 bases. This CDR3 region has 12 residues.

The table lists this clone with a count of one. V usage is TRBV7-2 and J usage is TRBJ2-1; 8 bases are shared with TRBD2. Germline V CDR1 and CDR2: SGHTA, FQGNSA. This CDR3 comprises 16 residues. V lost 7 bases and J lost 0; bases outside the gene matches: 8. The CDR3 protein is CASIYEGTSSYNEQFF. CDR3 DNA: TGTGCCAGCATCTACGAGGGGACTAGCTCCTACAATGAGCAGTTCTTC.

The chain carries TRBV25-1 and TRBJ2-2; 7 bases agree with TRBD1. The CDR3 has 16 amino acids. The trim removed 9 bases at V and 0 bases at J, leaving 10 bases unmatched. Germline V lookup: CDR1 MGHDK, CDR2 SYGVNS. CDR3 nucleotides: TGTGCCAGTTCGGACAGGATGATCGCGAACACCGGGGAGCTGTTTTTT. It specifies CASSDRMIANTGELFF.

This clone showed up just once. This rearrangement joins TRBV19 to TRBJ2-7; possibly TRBD1 or TRBD2 for D (5 bases each). The ends were cut back, 5 bases at V and 0 bases at J, with 17 bases in the middle. Germline assignment: CDR1 LNHDA and CDR2 SQIVND (reference sequence). CDR3 length: 16 residues. DNA for the CDR3: TGTGCCAGTAGTTCCTCCGGGACCGCGATCTCCTACGAGCAGTACTTC. Its protein product is CASSSSGTAISYEQYF.

The chain joins TRBV9 to TRBJ2-7; 9 bases are a match to TRBD2. The length of the CDR3 is 12 residues. Germline trimming cut 7 bases from V and 3 bases from J; bases unmatched to any gene: 2. Germline assignment: CDR1 SGDLS and CDR2 YYNGEE. CDR3 in amino acids: CASGTSLYEQYF. The CDR3 coding sequence is TGTGCCAGCGGGACTAGCCTCTACGAGCAGTACTTC.

This clone was seen once. The chain combines TRBV11-2 with TRBJ2-3; TRBD2 aligns across 15 bases. Germline lookup yields CDR1 SGHAT and CDR2 FQNNGV. This CDR3 comprises 19 residues. The V and J ends lost 2 bases and 0 bases, in that order; junction bases with no gene match: 6. CDR3 amino acids: CASSLHPGTSGRSTDTQYF. The CDR3 bases are TGTGCCAGCAGCTTACATCCCGGGACTAGCGGGAGGAGCACAGATACGCAGTATTTT.

The chain combines TRBV6-5 with TRBJ1-2, with 10 nucleotides matching TRBD1. The germline gives CDR1 MNHEY, CDR2 SVGAGI. CDR3 size: 11 residues. The junction had 5 bases not matched to a gene; V was cut back by 5 bases and J by 14 bases. The CDR3 reads CASSDRGQSTF. CDR3 DNA: TGTGCCAGCAGTGACAGGGGGCAGTCGACCTTC.

This chain uses TRBV19 with TRBJ2-5, with D possibly matching TRBD1 (5 bases). This CDR3 is 13 amino acids long. The germline gives CDR1 LNHDA, CDR2 SQIVND (reference sequence). V lost 6 bases, J lost 1 base, and 9 bases lay in between. The CDR3 protein is CASSKTVQETQYF. The CDR3 region has the DNA TGTGCCAGTAGCAAGACAGTCCAAGAGACCCAGTACTTC.

In DNA, the CDR3 is TGTGCCAGCAGCTTAGGGTTGGCGGGTAACTCCTACGAGCAGTACTTC. It is translated as CASSLGLAGNSYEQYF. The genes are TRBV27 and TRBJ2-7; tentatively, D is TRBD2 (5 bases). The CDR3 covers 16 residues. The germline gives CDR1 MNHEY, CDR2 SMNVEV (reference sequence). The V end lost 6 bases, the J end lost 0 bases, and 18 bases lay between the germline ends.

V is TRBV28 and J is TRBJ2-1; TRBD1 matches 12 bases. This CDR3 is 15 amino acids long. Germline CDR1 reads MDHEN; CDR2 reads SYDVKM. The J segment lost 6 bases and the V segment lost 5 bases, leaving 5 bases of the junction unmatched. CDR3: CASSTPGQGANEQFF. CDR3 nucleotide sequence: TGTGCCAGCAGTACACCGGGACAGGGGGCCAATGAGCAGTTCTTC.

This clone has a single count. The rearrangement joins TRBV6-6 to TRBJ2-3; 8 bases are a match to TRBD2. Unmatched junction bases numbered 8, after V lost 2 bases and J lost 4 bases. The CDR3 contains 16 residues. Germline V gene data show CDR1 as MNHNY and CDR2 as SVGAGI (reference sequence). CDR3 loop: CASSYGPGGRSDTQYF. The CDR3 DNA follows: TGTGCCAGCAGTTACGGTCCGGGAGGGCGGTCAGATACGCAGTATTTT.

The chain combines TRBV7-9 with TRBJ2-1; 10 bases line up with TRBD2. The CDR3 consists of 18 residues. Germline V lookup: CDR1 SEHNR, CDR2 FQNEAQ (reference sequence). Losses at the gene ends were 5 bases for V and 2 bases for J; bases not matched to a gene: 12. The CDR3 spells CASSHSGLAEGAYNEQFF. CDR3 nucleotide sequence: TGTGCCAGCAGCCATTCCGGACTAGCGGAGGGGGCCTACAATGAGCAGTTCTTC.

This chain joins TRBV28 and TRBJ2-2, with TRBD2 matching 9 bases. The germline V gene has CDR1 MDHEN and CDR2 SYDVKM. With V trimmed by 4 bases and J by 3 bases, 6 bases remained unmatched. The CDR3 runs to 16 residues. The CDR3 is CASSSAAGGYTGELFF. In DNA, the CDR3 is TGTGCCAGCAGTTCAGCAGCGGGAGGATACACCGGGGAGCTGTTTTTT.

The V gene is TRBV2, the J gene TRBJ2-1; D not resolved. The CDR3 totals 13 residues. V was trimmed by 4 bases and J by 9 bases, leaving 13 bases between them. The germline V gene encodes CDR1 SNHLY and CDR2 FYNNEI. The CDR3 bases are TGTGCCAGCAGTGTTCGTTTGAACGGTGAGCAGTTCTTC. This codes for CASSVRLNGEQFF. Supplemented by reference TRBV2 and TRBJ2-1, the full variable domain reads EPEVTQTPSHQVTQMGQEVILRCVPISNHLYFYWYRQILGQKVEFLVSFYNNEISEKSEIFDDQFSVERPDGSNFTLKIRSTKLEDSAMYFCASSVRLNGEQFFGPGTRLTVL.

The genes are TRBV7-9 and TRBJ2-1; TRBD2 might be the D (6 bases). V lost 5 bases and J 10 bases, leaving 15 bases between the germline ends. This CDR3 contains 13 residues. Germline V gene lookup returns CDR1 SEHNR and CDR2 FQNEAQ (reference sequence). The CDR3 loop reads CASSLRLEGEQFF. The CDR3 DNA sequence: TGTGCCAGCAGCCTAAGACTAGAAGGGGAGCAGTTCTTC.

The chain joins TRBV5-1 to TRBJ1-5; D unclear. Trimming took off 2 bases at V and 3 bases at J, with 9 bases between the two ends. Germline V gene data show CDR1 as SGHRS and CDR2 as YFSETQ. The CDR3 has 14 residues. This CDR3 reads CASSFPVPNQPQHF. Written as DNA, the CDR3 is TGCGCCAGCAGCTTCCCTGTACCCAATCAGCCCCAGCATTTT.

V gene TRBV7-9 combines with J gene TRBJ2-1; TRBD2 matches 8 bases. Germline CDR1 SEHNR, CDR2 FQNEAQ (reference sequence). The junction had 9 bases not matched to a gene; V was cut back by 4 bases and J by 7 bases. The CDR3 is 15 amino acids. DNA for the CDR3: TGTGCCAGCAGCTCCCCGGTAGCGGGAACGAATGAGCAGTTCTTC. Translating it yields CASSSPVAGTNEQFF. Full variable domain (remainder filled in from reference TRBV7-9 and TRBJ2-1): DTGVSQNPRHKITKRGQNVTFRCDPISEHNRLYWYRQTLGQGPEFLTYFQNEAQLEKSRLLSDRFSAERPKGSFSTLEIQRTEQGDSAMYLCASSSPVAGTNEQFFGPGTRLTVL.

The CDR3 bases are TGCGCCAGCAGCCAAGAGGGACGTCGGGGGAGGGCTACAGATACGCAGTATTTT. This sequence encodes CASSQEGRRGRATDTQYF. The chain has TRBV4-3 and TRBJ2-3; 7 bases agree with TRBD2. This CDR3 comprises 18 residues. Germline V lookup: CDR1 LGHNA, CDR2 YSLEER. Trimming removed 0 bases from V and 3 bases from J; junction bases left unmatched: 12.

This chain links TRBV11-3 with TRBJ2-3; 8 bases agree with TRBD1. V was pared by 1 base and J by 0 bases, with 9 bases of the junction left unmatched. Germline V gene data show CDR1 as SGHNT and CDR2 as YENEEA. The CDR3 is 18 residues long. The CDR3 spells CASSLGLRTGPSTDTQYF. The CDR3 coding sequence is TGTGCCAGCAGCTTAGGGTTGAGGACAGGGCCAAGCACAGATACGCAGTATTTT.

V usage is TRBV29-1 and J usage is TRBJ2-1; 9 nucleotides line up with TRBD1. The germline CDR1 and CDR2 sequences are SQVTM and ANQGSEA. The CDR3 has 12 residues. Trimming took 1 base from V and 8 from J; bases not matched to a gene: 0. The CDR3 is CSVEGTGDEQFF. The CDR3 nucleotides are TGCAGCGTTGAAGGGACAGGGGATGAGCAGTTCTTC.

As to this clone: Other nucleotide sequences in the sample specify the same CDR3. The V call is TRBV29-1, the J call TRBJ2-6, with unresolved D. The CDR3 consists of 12 residues. Germline CDR1 SQVTM, CDR2 ANQGSEA. V lost 6 bases and J 0 bases, leaving 3 bases between the germline ends. CDR3 bases: TGCAGCGTAATCTCTGGGGCCAACGTCCTGACTTTC. The encoded protein is CSVISGANVLTF.

This rearrangement joins TRBV5-1 to TRBJ2-7; 10 positions match TRBD1. Germline-derived CDR1 and CDR2 are SGHRS and YFSETQ. Trimming at V came to 4 bases and at J to 4 bases, leaving 8 bases not matched to a gene. The CDR3 contains 15 residues. Here the CDR3 reads CASSRTGTGDYEQYF. The CDR3, as DNA: TGCGCCAGCAGCCGAACCGGGACAGGGGATTACGAGCAGTACTTC.